This T cell receptor (beta chain) appears in the sequencing data of a study of cytomegalovirus exposure and HLA in healthy donors. Whole-study context: In a later analysis, it was reported that the roughly 120 validation repertoires had been produced on the same platform as the 550 to 700 repertoires belonging to the first cohort.

A remark on this clone: Its target is unknown.

General study points: The study put 160 or so TCR beta chains on its list as cytomegalovirus-associated. In vitro assays verified that three CMV-associated chains recognized CMV antigens specifically.

Some clones are missing from TCRdb's copy, which holds only in-frame ones; the method was immunoSEQ multiplex PCR. The sample holds 260,000 or so clones, 88% seen once. CDR1 LNHDA and CDR2 SQIVND come from the germline V gene (reference sequence). V lost 7 bases and J lost 4, with 20 bases in between. CDR3 size: 16 residues. The donors formed part of the approximately 130-subject validation cohort, distinct from the approximately 670-subject first cohort. This rearrangement joins TRBV19 to TRBJ1-5; D is possibly TRBD1 (6 bases). The specimen sequenced was PBMCs. The TCR was taken from a woman aged 18-30 years in good health and CMV-seronegative. The CDR3 nucleotides read TGTGCCAGTAAACCATCGGGCAGGGGTCTGAATCAGCCCCAGCATTTT. Protein product: CASKPSGRGLNQPQHF. Drawing the rest from reference TRBV19 and TRBJ1-5, the complete variable domain is DGGITQSPKYLFRKEGQNVTLSCEQNLNHDAMYWYRQDPGQGLRLIYYSQIVNDFQKGDIAEGYSVSREKKESFPLTVTSAQKNPTAFYLCASKPSGRGLNQPQHFGDGTRLSIL.